These 24 T cell receptor beta chains were all obtained from the same sample, sequenced in a study of CD8 T cells in ankylosing spondylitis. TCRdb processed the 5' RACE reads anew with MiXCR; each CDR3 protein has one entry. Of some 840,000 distinct CDR3 sequences listed, roughly 10% are singletons. Study-wide findings and caveats: There was a TCR beta motif, made of eight highly homologous variants, that appeared characteristic of ankylosing spondylitis blood.

For these TCRs, the target antigens are not known. Sequencing used blood, either unsorted or a sorted T cell fraction (not recorded which). These receptor sequences come from a male donor with ankylosing spondylitis.

This clonotype occurred many times. This sequence joins TRBV29-1 and TRBJ2-7; D is undetermined. The CDR3 runs 12 residues. Germline CDR1 SQVTM, CDR2 ANQGSEA. V was pared by 5 bases and J by 2 bases, with 10 bases between. The CDR3 reads CSVKTATYEQYF. The CDR3 DNA sequence: TGCAGCGTTAAAACAGCTACCTACGAGCAGTACTTC.

The chain combines TRBV24-1 with TRBJ2-3; 10 bases align to TRBD2. The CDR3 is made up of 16 amino acids. Trimming cost V 1 base and J 4 bases; bases outside gene matches: 4. Per germline, CDR1 KGHDR and CDR2 SFDVKD. CDR3 DNA sequence: TGTGCCACCAGTGATTTTCGGCTAGCGGGAGCAGATACGCAGTATTTT. Translated, it gives CATSDFRLAGADTQYF.

V gene TRBV28 combines with J gene TRBJ1-1; D is ambiguous. The V end was cut by 6 bases, the J end by 5 bases, with 22 bases between. The germline V gene encodes CDR1 MDHEN and CDR2 SYDVKM. The CDR3 spans 16 residues. The CDR3 nucleotides are TGTGCCAGCAGCTCGGTGGCCAGTTTTGGGCATACTGAAGCTTTCTTT. Translation: CASSSVASFGHTEAFF.

The chain has TRBV29-1 and TRBJ2-1; D unclear. This CDR3 has 14 residues. Germline V gives CDR1 SQVTM, CDR2 ANQGSEA. V shed 3 bases and J shed 0 bases, with 9 bases lying between them. The CDR3 coding sequence is TGCAGCGTTGAGAACGAGCGCTCCTACAATGAGCAGTTCTTC. It encodes CSVENERSYNEQFF.

This clonotype was counted only a few times. This chain joins TRBV29-1 and TRBJ2-7; D unresolved. The CDR3 has 14 residues. Looked up from germline, CDR1 is SQVTM and CDR2 is ANQGSEA. Trimming left V 0 bases short and J 3 bases short, with 12 bases between. The CDR3 here is CSVEDPDGLYEQYF. DNA of the CDR3: TGCAGCGTTGAAGACCCGGACGGGCTCTACGAGCAGTACTTC.

In its sample, this clonotype was seen a few times. The V and J genes are TRBV7-2 and TRBJ1-6; tentative D call: TRBD1 (6 bases). This CDR3 contains 13 residues. Trimming took off 5 bases at V and 8 bases at J, with 10 bases between the two ends. Per germline, CDR1 SGHTA and CDR2 FQGNSA. The CDR3 here is CASSLYRDSPLHF. The CDR3 DNA is TGTGCCAGCAGCCTCTACAGGGATTCACCCCTCCACTTT.

The chain uses TRBV5-5 and TRBJ2-1; no clear D gene. Trimming shortened V by 7 bases and J by 12 bases, and 20 bases separated the two germline ends. This CDR3 is built from 13 residues. The V gene's germline CDR1 is SGHKS and CDR2 YYEKEE (reference sequence). CDR3 residues: CASSAPRAIGQFF. CDR3 nucleotides: TGTGCCAGCTCCGCGCCCCGAGCAATCGGGCAGTTCTTC.

This clonotype was recorded at least ten times. The chain carries TRBV29-1 and TRBJ2-5; possible D gene TRBD2, 6 bases. The CDR3 contains 13 residues. The V gene lost 7 bases and the J gene lost 1 base, with 13 bases spanning the gap. Germline assignment: CDR1 SQVTM and CDR2 ANQGSEA. This chain's CDR3 is CSGGGGSQETQYF. As DNA, the CDR3 is TGCAGCGGGGGTGGGGGGTCCCAAGAGACCCAGTACTTC. Combining the CDR3 with reference TRBV29-1 and TRBJ2-5 gives the whole variable domain SAVISQKPSRDICQRGTSLTIQCQVDSQVTMMFWYRQQPGQSLTLIATANQGSEATYESGFVIDKFPISRPNLTFSTLTVSNMSPEDSSIYLCSGGGGSQETQYFGPGTRLLVL.

This clonotype has a count of ten or more. V usage is TRBV7-2 and J usage is TRBJ2-5, with unresolved D. CDR1 SGHTA and CDR2 FQGNSA come from the germline V gene. The CDR3 loop spans 14 amino acids. Trimming took off 1 base at V and 4 bases at J, with 10 bases between the two ends. The CDR3 here is CASSLGLGGETQYF. The CDR3 DNA is TGTGCCAGCAGCTTAGGCCTCGGTGGAGAGACCCAGTACTTC.

This clonotype was found a few times. This rearrangement joins TRBV10-3 to TRBJ2-1; TRBD1 is a possible D gene (5 bases). Trimming took off 10 bases at V and 5 bases at J, with 15 bases between the two ends. This CDR3 contains 13 residues. Germline lookup yields CDR1 ENHRY and CDR2 SYGVKD. The CDR3 region has the DNA TGTGCCACCGCCGGCACAGGCGACAATGAGCAGTTCTTC. As protein: CATAGTGDNEQFF.

This clonotype was counted only a few times. The rearrangement uses TRBV5-1 and TRBJ1-4; a weak D match, TRBD1 (6 bases). Germline V gene sequence: CDR1 SGHRS, CDR2 YFSETQ. The V gene lost 3 bases and the J gene lost 5 bases, with 11 bases spanning the gap. The CDR3 spans 14 residues. The CDR3 DNA is TGCGCCAGCAGCTGGGGACATGAAAATGAAAAACTGTTTTTT. Translating gives CASSWGHENEKLFF. Full variable domain (outside the CDR3, taken from reference TRBV5-1 and TRBJ1-4): KAGVTQTPRYLIKTRGQQVTLSCSPISGHRSVSWYQQTPGQGLQFLFEYFSETQRNKGNFPGRFSGRQFSNSRSEMNVSTLELGDSALYLCASSWGHENEKLFFGSGTQLSVL.

This clonotype has at least ten counts. The chain couples TRBV6-5 to TRBJ1-5; D gene unclear. This CDR3 is built from 15 residues. Germline V lookup: CDR1 MNHEY, CDR2 SVGAGI. Trimming stripped 4 bases from V and 8 bases from J, with 18 bases between. CDR3 residues: CASSLPTGQAEPQHF. The DNA for the CDR3 is TGTGCCAGCAGTTTACCGACCGGTCAGGCGGAGCCCCAGCATTTT.

The J gene is TRBJ2-6, the V gene TRBV5-1; D remains ambiguous. The CDR3 totals 16 residues. The V end was cut by 0 bases, the J end by 0 bases, with 7 bases between. Germline assignment: CDR1 SGHRS and CDR2 YFSETQ. CDR3 region: CASSLEALSGANVLTF. For the CDR3, the DNA is TGCGCCAGCAGCTTGGAGGCACTCTCTGGGGCCAACGTCCTGACTTTC.

This chain joins TRBV28 and TRBJ1-5; D is possibly TRBD1 (6 bases). Trimming pared 2 bases from V and 0 bases from J, leaving 14 bases between. CDR1 and CDR2 (germline): MDHEN, SYDVKM. The CDR3 runs to 17 residues. CDR3 sequence: CASSLQGQVYSNQPQHF. The CDR3 nucleotides read TGTGCCAGCAGTTTACAGGGACAAGTATATAGCAATCAGCCCCAGCATTTT.

This clonotype was seen ten or more times. The chain is built from TRBV29-1 and TRBJ2-1; D is unresolved. Germline lookup yields CDR1 SQVTM and CDR2 ANQGSEA. The germline V and J ends were trimmed by 1 base and 0 bases, with 10 bases remaining between them. The CDR3 runs to 15 residues. The CDR3 here is CSVEGSRTSYNEQFF. CDR3 in DNA: TGCAGCGTTGAAGGTTCGCGGACCTCCTACAATGAGCAGTTCTTC.

This clonotype has just a few counts. V is TRBV24-1 and J is TRBJ2-3; perhaps D is TRBD1 or TRBD2 (6 bases each). CDR3 length: 15 residues. V lost 8 bases to trimming and J lost 2 bases, with 16 bases between them. Germline V CDR1 and CDR2: KGHDR, SFDVKD. The CDR3 region is CATNGRSGATDTQYF. Written as DNA, the CDR3 is TGTGCCACCAACGGGAGATCGGGGGCCACAGATACGCAGTATTTT.

The V call is TRBV6-2 or TRBV6-3, the J call TRBJ1-1; D is unresolved. The CDR3 extends over 14 amino acids. Germline CDR1 reads MNHEY; CDR2 reads SVGEGT. The V and J ends lost 1 base and 4 bases respectively, with 10 bases between them. The CDR3, as DNA: TGTGCCAGCAGTTACTTACAAGCCGGCACTGAAGCTTTCTTT. This encodes CASSYLQAGTEAFF.

V is TRBV7-2 and J is TRBJ2-2, with D unclear. V lost 1 base and J lost 7, with 10 bases in between. CDR1 and CDR2 from the germline V gene are SGHTA and FQGNSA. CDR3 length: 14 residues. In DNA form, the CDR3 reads TGTGCCAGCAGCTTAGTAATCCATGGCGGGGAGCTGTTTTTT. As protein: CASSLVIHGGELFF.

This clonotype appeared a few times. V gene TRBV6-2 or TRBV6-3 combines with J gene TRBJ1-2; the match to TRBD1 covers 7 bases. Germline V gives CDR1 MNHEY, CDR2 SVGEGT. The CDR3 is 15 amino acids. The V segment lost 4 bases and the J segment 8 bases; nucleotides outside the gene matches: 13. The CDR3, as DNA: TGTGCCAGCAGTTCTTACAGGGGACCTTCGGAGGGCTACACCTTC. Residues: CASSSYRGPSEGYTF.

This chain links TRBV20-1 with TRBJ1-3; D is unresolved. The CDR3 runs to 14 residues. Germline assignment: CDR1 DFQATT and CDR2 SNEGSKA (reference sequence). The V end lost 6 bases, the J end lost 0 bases, and 12 bases lay between the germline ends. CDR3 residues: CSAIPRSSGNTIYF. CDR3 DNA: TGCAGTGCCATTCCTAGGAGCTCTGGAAACACCATATATTTT.

This chain joins TRBV4-2 and TRBJ2-3; D is unresolved. From germline, CDR1 is LGHNA and CDR2 YNFKEQ. Trimming cost V 1 base and J 2 bases, with 10 bases left between them. The CDR3 has 15 amino acids. CDR3 protein: CASSQGIHYTDTQYF. The CDR3 coding sequence is TGTGCCAGCAGCCAAGGTATCCATTACACAGATACGCAGTATTTT.

CDR3 coding DNA: TGCAGTGCTCCTCGGGCGGCGGAAAAACTGTTTTTT. Translation: CSAPRAAEKLFF. The chain employs TRBV20-1 and TRBJ1-4, with unresolved D. Between the trimmed V and J ends, which lost 5 bases and 8 bases, there was a span of 12 bases. CDR3 length equals 12 residues. Per the germline V gene, CDR1 is DFQATT and CDR2 is SNEGSKA (reference sequence).

The chain uses TRBV12-3 or TRBV12-4 and TRBJ2-3, with D tentatively TRBD2 (6 bases). V lost 6 bases to trimming and J lost 1 base, with 14 bases between them. This CDR3 is 15 amino acids long. The CDR3 region has the DNA TGTGCCAGCAGCCTTACTAGCCTGGGCACAGATACGCAGTATTTT. This codes for CASSLTSLGTDTQYF.

This clonotype has a handful of counts. The J gene is TRBJ2-1, the V gene TRBV12-3 or TRBV12-4, with D tentatively TRBD2 (7 bases). The CDR3 is 16 amino acids. The germline V and J ends were trimmed by 4 bases and 2 bases, with 15 bases remaining between them. CDR3 in amino acids: CASSSVGGGTYNEQFF. The CDR3 DNA reads as TGTGCCAGCAGTTCAGTGGGGGGGGGCACCTACAATGAGCAGTTCTTC.